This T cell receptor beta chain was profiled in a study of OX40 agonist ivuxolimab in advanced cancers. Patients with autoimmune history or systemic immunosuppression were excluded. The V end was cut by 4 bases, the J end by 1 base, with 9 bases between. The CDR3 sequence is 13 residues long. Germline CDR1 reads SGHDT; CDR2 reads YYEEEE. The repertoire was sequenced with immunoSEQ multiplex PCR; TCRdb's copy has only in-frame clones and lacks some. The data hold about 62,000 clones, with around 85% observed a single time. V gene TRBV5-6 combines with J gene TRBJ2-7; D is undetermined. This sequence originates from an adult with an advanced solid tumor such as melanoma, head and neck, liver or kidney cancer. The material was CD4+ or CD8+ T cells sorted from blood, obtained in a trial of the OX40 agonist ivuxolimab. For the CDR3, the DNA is TGTGCCAGCAGCCCCGGACCATCCTACGAGCAGTACTTC. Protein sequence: CASSPGPSYEQYF.